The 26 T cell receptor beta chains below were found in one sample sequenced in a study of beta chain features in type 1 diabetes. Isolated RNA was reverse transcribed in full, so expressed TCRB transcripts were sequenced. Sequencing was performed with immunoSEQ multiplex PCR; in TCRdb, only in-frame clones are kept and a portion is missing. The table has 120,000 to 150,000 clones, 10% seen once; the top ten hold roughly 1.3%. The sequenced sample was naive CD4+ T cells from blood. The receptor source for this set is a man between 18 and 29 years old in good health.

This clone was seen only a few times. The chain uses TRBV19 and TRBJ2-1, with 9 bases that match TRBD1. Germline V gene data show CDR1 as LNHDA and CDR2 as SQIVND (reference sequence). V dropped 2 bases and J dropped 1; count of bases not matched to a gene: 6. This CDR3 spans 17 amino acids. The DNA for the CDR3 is TGTGCCAGTAGTATAATGGACAGGGGTTGGTCCTACAATGAGCAGTTCTTC. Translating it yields CASSIMDRGWSYNEQFF.

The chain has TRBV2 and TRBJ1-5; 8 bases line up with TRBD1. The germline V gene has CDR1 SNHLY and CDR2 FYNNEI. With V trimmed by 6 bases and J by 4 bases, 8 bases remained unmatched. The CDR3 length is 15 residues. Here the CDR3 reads CASSRQGRENQPQHF. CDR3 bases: TGTGCCAGCAGCAGACAGGGGAGGGAAAATCAGCCCCAGCATTTT.

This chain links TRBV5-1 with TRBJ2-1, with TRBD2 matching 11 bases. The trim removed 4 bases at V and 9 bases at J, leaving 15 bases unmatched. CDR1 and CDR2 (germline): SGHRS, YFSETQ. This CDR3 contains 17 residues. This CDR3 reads CASSRDGSGGATGEQFF. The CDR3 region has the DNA TGCGCCAGCAGCCGAGATGGTAGCGGGGGGGCAACGGGTGAGCAGTTCTTC.

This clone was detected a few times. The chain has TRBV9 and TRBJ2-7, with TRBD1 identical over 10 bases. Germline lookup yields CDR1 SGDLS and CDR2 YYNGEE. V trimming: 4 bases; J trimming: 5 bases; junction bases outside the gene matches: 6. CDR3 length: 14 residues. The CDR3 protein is CASSKGTGVNEQYF. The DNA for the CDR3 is TGTGCCAGCAGCAAGGGGACAGGGGTAAACGAGCAGTACTTC.

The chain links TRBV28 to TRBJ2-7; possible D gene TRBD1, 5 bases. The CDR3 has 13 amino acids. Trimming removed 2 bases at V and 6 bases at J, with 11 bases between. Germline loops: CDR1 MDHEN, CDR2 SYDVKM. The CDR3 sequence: CASSLGAGREQYF. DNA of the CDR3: TGTGCCAGCAGTTTAGGGGCAGGGCGCGAGCAGTACTTC.

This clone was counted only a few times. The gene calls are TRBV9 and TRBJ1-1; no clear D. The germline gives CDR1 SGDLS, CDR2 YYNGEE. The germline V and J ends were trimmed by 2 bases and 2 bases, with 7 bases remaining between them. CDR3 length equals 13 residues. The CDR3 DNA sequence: TGTGCCAGCAGCGTCAACTCCAACACTGAAGCTTTCTTT. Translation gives CASSVNSNTEAFF.

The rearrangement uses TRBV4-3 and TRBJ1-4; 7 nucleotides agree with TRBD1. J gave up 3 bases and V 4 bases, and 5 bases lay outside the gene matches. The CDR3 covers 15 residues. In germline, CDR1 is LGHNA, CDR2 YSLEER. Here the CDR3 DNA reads TGCGCCAGCAGCCCTCAGGGGGATGCTAATGAAAAACTGTTTTTT. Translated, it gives CASSPQGDANEKLFF.

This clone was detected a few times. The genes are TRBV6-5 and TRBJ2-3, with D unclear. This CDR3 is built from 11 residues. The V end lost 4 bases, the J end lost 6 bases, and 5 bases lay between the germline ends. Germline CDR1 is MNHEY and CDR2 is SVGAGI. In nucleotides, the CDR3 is TGTGCCAGCAGTTCGCGGGATACGCAGTATTTT. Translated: CASSSRDTQYF.

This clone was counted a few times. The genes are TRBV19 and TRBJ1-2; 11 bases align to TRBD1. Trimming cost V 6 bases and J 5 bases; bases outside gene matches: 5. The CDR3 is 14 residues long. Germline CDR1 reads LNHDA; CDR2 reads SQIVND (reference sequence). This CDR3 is CASSWDRGSYGYTF. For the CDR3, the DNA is TGTGCCAGTAGCTGGGACAGGGGGTCGTATGGCTACACCTTC. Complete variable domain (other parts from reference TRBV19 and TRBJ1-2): DGGITQSPKYLFRKEGQNVTLSCEQNLNHDAMYWYRQDPGQGLRLIYYSQIVNDFQKGDIAEGYSVSREKKESFPLTVTSAQKNPTAFYLCASSWDRGSYGYTFGSGTRLTVV.

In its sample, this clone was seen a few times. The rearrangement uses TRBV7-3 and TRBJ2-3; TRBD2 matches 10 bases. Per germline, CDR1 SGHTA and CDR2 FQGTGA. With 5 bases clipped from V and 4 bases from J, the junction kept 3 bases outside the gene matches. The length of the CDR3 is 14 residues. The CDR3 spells CASSTSGGADTQYF. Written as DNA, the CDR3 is TGTGCCAGCAGCACCAGCGGGGGGGCAGATACGCAGTATTTT.

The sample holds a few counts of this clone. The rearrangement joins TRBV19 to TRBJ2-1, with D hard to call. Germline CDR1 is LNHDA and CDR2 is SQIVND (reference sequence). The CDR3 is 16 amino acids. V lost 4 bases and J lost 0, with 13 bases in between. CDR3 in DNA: TGTGCCAGTAGTACCCACTATTCGAGCTCCTACAATGAGCAGTTCTTC. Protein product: CASSTHYSSSYNEQFF.

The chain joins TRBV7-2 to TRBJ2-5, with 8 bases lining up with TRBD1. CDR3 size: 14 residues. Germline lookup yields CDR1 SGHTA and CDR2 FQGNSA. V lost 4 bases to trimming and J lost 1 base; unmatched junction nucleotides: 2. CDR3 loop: CASSSGTGQETQYF. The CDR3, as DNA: TGTGCCAGCAGCTCCGGGACAGGCCAAGAGACCCAGTACTTC.

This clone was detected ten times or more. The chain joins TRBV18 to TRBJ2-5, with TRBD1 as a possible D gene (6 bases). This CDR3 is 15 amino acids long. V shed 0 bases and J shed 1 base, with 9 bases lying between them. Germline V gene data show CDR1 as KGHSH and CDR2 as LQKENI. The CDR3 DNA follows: TGTGCCAGCTCACCACCTCAGGGGCTCCAAGAGACCCAGTACTTC. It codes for CASSPPQGLQETQYF.

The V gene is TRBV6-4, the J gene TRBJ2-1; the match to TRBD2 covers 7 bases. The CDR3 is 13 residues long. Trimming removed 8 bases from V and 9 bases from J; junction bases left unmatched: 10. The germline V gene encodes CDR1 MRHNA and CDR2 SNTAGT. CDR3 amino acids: CASALQTSSEQFF. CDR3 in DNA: TGTGCCAGCGCCCTTCAGACTAGCTCTGAGCAGTTCTTC.

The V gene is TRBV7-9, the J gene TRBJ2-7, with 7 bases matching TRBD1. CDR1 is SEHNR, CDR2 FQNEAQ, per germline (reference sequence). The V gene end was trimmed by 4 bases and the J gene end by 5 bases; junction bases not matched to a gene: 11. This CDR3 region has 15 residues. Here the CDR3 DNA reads TGTGCCAGCAGCTCAAGGGACAGTGAGGGCCACGAGCAGTACTTC. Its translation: CASSSRDSEGHEQYF.

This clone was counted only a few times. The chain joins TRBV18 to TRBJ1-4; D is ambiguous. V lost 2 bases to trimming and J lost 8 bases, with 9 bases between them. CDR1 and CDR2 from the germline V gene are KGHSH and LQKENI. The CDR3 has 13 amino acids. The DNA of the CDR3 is TGTGCCAGCTCACCAGGTTACTCAGAAAAACTGTTTTTT. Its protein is CASSPGYSEKLFF.

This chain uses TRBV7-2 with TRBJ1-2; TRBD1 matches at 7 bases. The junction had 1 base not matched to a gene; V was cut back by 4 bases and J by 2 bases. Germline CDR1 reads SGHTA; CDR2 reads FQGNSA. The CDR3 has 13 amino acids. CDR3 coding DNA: TGTGCCAGCAGCTCGGGACAGAACTATGGCTACACCTTC. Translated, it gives CASSSGQNYGYTF.

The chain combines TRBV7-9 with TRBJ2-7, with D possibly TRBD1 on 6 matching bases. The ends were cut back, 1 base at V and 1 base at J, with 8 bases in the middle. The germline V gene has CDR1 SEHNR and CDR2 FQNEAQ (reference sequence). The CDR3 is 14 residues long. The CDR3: CASSLDRESYEQYF. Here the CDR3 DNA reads TGTGCCAGCAGCTTAGACAGGGAGTCCTACGAGCAGTACTTC.

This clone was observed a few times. The CDR3 nucleotides read TGTGCCAGCAGTTTAGAAAGTCTAGGTGCCAATGAGCAGTTCTTC. Encoded protein: CASSLESLGANEQFF. The chain combines TRBV6-5 with TRBJ2-1, with D unresolved. Between the trimmed V and J ends, which lost 4 bases and 6 bases, there was a span of 16 bases. Germline CDR1 is MNHEY and CDR2 is SVGAGI. CDR3 length: 15 amino acids.

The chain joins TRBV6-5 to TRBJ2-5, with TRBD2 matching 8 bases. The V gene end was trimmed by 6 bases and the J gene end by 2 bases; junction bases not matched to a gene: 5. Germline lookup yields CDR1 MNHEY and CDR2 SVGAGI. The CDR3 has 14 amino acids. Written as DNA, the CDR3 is TGTGCCAGCAGCGCGGGGGGTACTCAAGAGACCCAGTACTTC. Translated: CASSAGGTQETQYF.

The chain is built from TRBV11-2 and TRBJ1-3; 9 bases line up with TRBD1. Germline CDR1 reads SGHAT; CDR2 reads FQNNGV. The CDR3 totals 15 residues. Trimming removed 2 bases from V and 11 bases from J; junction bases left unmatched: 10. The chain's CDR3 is CASSLFPGTGSAIYF. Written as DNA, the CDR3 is TGTGCCAGCAGCTTATTTCCCGGGACAGGGAGCGCCATATATTTT.

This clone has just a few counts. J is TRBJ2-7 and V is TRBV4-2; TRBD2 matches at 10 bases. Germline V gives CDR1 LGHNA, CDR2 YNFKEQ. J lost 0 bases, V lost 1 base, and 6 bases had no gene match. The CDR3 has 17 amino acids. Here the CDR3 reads CASSQVLAGASSYEQYF. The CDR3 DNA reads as TGTGCCAGCAGCCAAGTGCTAGCGGGGGCTAGCTCCTACGAGCAGTACTTC.

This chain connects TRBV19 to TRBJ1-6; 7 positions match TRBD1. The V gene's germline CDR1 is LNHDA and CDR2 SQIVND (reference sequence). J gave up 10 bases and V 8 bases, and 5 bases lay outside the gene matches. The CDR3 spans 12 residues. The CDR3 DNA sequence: TGTGCCAGTGGTAACAGGGGATCACCCCTCCACTTT. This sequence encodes CASGNRGSPLHF.

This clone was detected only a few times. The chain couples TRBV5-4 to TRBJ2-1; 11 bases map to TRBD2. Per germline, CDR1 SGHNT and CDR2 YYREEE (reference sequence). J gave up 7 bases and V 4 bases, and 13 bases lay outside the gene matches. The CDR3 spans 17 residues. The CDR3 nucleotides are TGTGCCAGCAGCCGTGACACTAGCGGGGGACTGGGTAATGAGCAGTTCTTC. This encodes CASSRDTSGGLGNEQFF.

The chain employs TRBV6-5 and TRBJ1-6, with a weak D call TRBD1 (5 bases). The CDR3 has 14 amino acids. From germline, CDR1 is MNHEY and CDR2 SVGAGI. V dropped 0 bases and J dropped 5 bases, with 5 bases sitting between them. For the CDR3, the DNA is TGTGCCAGCAGTTACTCCAGGGATAATTCACCCCTCCACTTT. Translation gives CASSYSRDNSPLHF.

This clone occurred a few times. The CDR3 DNA reads as TGTGCCAGCATTAAAGACTGCACCTCCTACGAGCAGTACTTC. Translating it yields CASIKDCTSYEQYF. The chain combines TRBV6-5 with TRBJ2-5; no clear D. With the DNA end fitting TRBJ2-7 better, the J assignment may be wrong. Per germline, CDR1 MNHEY and CDR2 SVGAGI. The length of the CDR3 is 14 residues.